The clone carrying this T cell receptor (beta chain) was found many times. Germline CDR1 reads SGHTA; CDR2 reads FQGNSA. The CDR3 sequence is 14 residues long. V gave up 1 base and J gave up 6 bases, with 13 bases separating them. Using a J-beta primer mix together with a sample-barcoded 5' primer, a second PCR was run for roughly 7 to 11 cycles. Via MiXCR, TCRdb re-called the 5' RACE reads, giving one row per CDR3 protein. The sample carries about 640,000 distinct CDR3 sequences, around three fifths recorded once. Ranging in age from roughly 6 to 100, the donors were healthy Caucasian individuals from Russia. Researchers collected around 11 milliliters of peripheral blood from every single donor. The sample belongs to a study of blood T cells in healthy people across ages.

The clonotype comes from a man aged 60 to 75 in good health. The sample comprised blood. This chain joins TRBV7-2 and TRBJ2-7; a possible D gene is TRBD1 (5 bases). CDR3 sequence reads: CASSLETRAGEQYF. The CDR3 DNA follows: TGTGCCAGCAGCTTAGAAACCAGGGCTGGCGAGCAGTACTTC.